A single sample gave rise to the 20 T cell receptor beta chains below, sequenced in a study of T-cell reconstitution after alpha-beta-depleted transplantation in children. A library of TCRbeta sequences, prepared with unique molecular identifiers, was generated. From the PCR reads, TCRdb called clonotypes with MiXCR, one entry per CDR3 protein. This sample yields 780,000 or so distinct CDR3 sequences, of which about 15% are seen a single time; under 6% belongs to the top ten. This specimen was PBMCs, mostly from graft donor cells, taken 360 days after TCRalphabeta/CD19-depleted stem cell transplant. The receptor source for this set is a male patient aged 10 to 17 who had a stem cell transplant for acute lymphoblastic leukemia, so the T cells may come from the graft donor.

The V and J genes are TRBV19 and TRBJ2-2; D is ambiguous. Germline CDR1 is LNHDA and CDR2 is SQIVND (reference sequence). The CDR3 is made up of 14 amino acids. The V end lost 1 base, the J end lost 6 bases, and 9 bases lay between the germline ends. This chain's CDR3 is CASSIAVGAGELFF. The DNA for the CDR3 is TGTGCCAGTAGTATAGCCGTGGGCGCCGGGGAGCTGTTTTTT. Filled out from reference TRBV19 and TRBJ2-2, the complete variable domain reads DGGITQSPKYLFRKEGQNVTLSCEQNLNHDAMYWYRQDPGQGLRLIYYSQIVNDFQKGDIAEGYSVSREKKESFPLTVTSAQKNPTAFYLCASSIAVGAGELFFGEGSRLTVL.

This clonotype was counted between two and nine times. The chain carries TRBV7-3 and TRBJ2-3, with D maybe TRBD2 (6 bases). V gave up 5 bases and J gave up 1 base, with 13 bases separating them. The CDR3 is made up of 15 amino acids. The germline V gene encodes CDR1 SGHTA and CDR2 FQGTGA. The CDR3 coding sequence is TGTGCCAGCAGCCCAGGAGGGGAGGGCACAGATACGCAGTATTTT. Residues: CASSPGGEGTDTQYF.

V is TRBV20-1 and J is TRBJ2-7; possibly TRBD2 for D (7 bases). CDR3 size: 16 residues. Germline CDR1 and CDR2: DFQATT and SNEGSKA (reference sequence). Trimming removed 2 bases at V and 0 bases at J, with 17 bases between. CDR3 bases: TGCAGTGCTAGAATGGCGGGGGCCCCTAGCTCCTACGAGCAGTACTTC. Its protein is CSARMAGAPSSYEQYF.

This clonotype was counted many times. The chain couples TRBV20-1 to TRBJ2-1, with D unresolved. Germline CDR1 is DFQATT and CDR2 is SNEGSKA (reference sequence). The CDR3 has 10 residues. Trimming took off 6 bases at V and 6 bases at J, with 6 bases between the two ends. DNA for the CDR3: TGCAGTGCCTACCCCAATGAGCAGTTCTTC. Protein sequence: CSAYPNEQFF.

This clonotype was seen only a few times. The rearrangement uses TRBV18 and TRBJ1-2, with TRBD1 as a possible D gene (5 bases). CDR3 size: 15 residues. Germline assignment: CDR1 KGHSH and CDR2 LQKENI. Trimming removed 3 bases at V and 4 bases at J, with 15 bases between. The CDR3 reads CASSPITRVSYGYTF. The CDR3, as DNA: TGTGCCAGCTCACCCATCACCAGGGTTAGCTATGGCTACACCTTC.

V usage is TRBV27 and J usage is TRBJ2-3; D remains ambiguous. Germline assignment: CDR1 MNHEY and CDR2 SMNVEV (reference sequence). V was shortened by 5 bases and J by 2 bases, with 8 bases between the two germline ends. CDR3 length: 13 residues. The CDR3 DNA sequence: TGTGCCAGCAGTCACGCAGACACAGATACGCAGTATTTT. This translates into CASSHADTDTQYF.

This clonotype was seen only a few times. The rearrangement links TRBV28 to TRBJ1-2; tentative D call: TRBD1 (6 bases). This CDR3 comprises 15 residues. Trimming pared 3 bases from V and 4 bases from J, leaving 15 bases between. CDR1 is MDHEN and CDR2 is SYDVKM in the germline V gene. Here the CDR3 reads CASSLPRGPTYGYTF. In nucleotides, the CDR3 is TGTGCCAGCAGTTTGCCCCGGGGGCCTACCTATGGCTACACCTTC.

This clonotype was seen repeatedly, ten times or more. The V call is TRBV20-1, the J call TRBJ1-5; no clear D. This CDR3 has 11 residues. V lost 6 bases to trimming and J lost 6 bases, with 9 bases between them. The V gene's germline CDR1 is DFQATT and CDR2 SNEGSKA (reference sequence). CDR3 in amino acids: CSARGPQPQHF. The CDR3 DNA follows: TGCAGTGCCCGTGGACCTCAGCCCCAGCATTTT.

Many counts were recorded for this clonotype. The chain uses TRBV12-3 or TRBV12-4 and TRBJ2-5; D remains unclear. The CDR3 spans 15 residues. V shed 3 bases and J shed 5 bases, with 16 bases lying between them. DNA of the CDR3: TGTGCCAGCAGTTTGGTCTGGGTGGAGAGGGAGACCCAGTACTTC. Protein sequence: CASSLVWVERETQYF.

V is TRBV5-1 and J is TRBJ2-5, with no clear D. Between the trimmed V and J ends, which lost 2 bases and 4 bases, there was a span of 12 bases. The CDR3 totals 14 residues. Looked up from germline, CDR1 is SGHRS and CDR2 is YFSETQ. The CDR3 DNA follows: TGCGCCAGCAGCTTCAAGCAGCGACCAGAGACCCAGTACTTC. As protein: CASSFKQRPETQYF.

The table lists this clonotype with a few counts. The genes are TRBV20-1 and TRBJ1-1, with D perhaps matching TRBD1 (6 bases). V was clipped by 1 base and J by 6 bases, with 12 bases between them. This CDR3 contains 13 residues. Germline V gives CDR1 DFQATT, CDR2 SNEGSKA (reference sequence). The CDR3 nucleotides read TGCAGTGCTAGAGTACACAGGGTCCCTGAAGCTTTCTTT. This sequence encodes CSARVHRVPEAFF.

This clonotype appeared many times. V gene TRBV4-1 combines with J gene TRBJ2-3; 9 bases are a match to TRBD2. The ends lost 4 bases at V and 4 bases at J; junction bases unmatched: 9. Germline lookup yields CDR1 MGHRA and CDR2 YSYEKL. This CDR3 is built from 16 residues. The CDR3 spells CASSPYLAGTSDTQYF. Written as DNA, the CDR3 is TGCGCCAGCAGCCCCTACCTAGCGGGGACGTCAGATACGCAGTATTTT.

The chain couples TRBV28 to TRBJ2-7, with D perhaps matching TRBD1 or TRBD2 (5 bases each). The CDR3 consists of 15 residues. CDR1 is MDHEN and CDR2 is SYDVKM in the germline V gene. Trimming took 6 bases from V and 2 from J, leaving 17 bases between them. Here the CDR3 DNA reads TGTGCCAGCAGCCCCCCCTCGGGGCCGCCCTACGAGCAGTACTTC. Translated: CASSPPSGPPYEQYF.

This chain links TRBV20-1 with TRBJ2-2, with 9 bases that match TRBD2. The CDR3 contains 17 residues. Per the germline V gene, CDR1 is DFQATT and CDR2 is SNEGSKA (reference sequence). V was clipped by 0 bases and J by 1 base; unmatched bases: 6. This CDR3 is CSARDPLAGWNTGELFF. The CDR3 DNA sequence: TGCAGTGCTAGAGATCCCCTAGCGGGATGGAACACCGGGGAGCTGTTTTTT.

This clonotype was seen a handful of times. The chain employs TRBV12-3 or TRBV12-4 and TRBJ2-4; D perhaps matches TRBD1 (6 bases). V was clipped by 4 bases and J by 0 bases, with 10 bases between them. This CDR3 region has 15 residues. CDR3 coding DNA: TGTGCCAGCAGTTACAGGGTCCTAGCCAAAAACATTCAGTACTTC. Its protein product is CASSYRVLAKNIQYF.

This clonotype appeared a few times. In DNA, the CDR3 is TGTGCCAGCAGGTGGACCGGGGAGCTGTTTTTT. Translating it yields CASRWTGELFF. V usage is TRBV7-9 and J usage is TRBJ2-2; D is uncertain. The CDR3 loop spans 11 amino acids. Trimming took 6 bases from V and 5 from J, leaving 4 bases between them. Germline CDR1 SEHNR, CDR2 FQNEAQ (reference sequence).

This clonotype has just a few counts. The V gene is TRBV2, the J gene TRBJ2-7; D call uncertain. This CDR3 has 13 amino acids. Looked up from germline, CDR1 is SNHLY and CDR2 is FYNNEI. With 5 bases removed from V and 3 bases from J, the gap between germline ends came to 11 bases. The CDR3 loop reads CASSSTEDYEQYF. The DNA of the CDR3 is TGTGCCAGCAGTTCAACAGAAGACTACGAGCAGTACTTC.

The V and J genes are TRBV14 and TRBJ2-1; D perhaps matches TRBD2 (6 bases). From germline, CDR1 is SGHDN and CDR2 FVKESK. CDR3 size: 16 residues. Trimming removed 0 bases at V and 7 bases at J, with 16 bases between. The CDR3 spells CASSQDRLAPLNEQFF. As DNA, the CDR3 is TGTGCCAGCAGCCAAGACCGGCTAGCGCCCTTGAATGAGCAGTTCTTC.

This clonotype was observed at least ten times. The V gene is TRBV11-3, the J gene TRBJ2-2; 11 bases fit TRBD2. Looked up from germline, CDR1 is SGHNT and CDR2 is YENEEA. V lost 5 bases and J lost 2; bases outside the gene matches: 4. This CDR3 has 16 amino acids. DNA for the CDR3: TGTGCCAGCAGCCAAGGGACTAGCGGCAACACCGGGGAGCTGTTTTTT. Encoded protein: CASSQGTSGNTGELFF. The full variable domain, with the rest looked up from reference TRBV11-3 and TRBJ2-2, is EAGVVQSPRYKIIEKKQPVAFWCNPISGHNTLYWYLQNLGQGPELLIRYENEEAVDDSQLPKDRFSAERLKGVDSTLKIQPAELGDSAVYLCASSQGTSGNTGELFFGEGSRLTVL.

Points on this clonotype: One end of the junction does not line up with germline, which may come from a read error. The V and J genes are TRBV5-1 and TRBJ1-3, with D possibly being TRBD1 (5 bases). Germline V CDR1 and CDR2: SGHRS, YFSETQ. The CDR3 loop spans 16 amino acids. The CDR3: CASSLVVGTSVNTIYF. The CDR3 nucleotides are TGCGCCAGCAGCTTGGTTGTGGGGACCTCTGTAAACACCATATATTTT.